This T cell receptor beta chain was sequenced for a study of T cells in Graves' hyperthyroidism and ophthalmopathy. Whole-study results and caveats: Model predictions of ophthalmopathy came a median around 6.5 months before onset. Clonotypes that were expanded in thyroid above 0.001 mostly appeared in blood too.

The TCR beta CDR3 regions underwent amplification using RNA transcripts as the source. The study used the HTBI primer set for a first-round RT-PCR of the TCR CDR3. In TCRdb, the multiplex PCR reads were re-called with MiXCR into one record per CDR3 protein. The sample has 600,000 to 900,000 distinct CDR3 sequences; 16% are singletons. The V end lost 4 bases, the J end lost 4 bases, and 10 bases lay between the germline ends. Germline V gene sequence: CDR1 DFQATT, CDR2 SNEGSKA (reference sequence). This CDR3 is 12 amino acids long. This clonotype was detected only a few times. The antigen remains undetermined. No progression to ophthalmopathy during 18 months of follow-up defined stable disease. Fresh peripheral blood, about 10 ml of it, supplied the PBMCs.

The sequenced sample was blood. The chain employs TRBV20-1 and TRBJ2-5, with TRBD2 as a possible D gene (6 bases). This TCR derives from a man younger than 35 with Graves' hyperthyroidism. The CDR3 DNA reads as TGCAGTGCTATAAGGGGAGGAGAGACCCAGTACTTC. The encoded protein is CSAIRGGETQYF.